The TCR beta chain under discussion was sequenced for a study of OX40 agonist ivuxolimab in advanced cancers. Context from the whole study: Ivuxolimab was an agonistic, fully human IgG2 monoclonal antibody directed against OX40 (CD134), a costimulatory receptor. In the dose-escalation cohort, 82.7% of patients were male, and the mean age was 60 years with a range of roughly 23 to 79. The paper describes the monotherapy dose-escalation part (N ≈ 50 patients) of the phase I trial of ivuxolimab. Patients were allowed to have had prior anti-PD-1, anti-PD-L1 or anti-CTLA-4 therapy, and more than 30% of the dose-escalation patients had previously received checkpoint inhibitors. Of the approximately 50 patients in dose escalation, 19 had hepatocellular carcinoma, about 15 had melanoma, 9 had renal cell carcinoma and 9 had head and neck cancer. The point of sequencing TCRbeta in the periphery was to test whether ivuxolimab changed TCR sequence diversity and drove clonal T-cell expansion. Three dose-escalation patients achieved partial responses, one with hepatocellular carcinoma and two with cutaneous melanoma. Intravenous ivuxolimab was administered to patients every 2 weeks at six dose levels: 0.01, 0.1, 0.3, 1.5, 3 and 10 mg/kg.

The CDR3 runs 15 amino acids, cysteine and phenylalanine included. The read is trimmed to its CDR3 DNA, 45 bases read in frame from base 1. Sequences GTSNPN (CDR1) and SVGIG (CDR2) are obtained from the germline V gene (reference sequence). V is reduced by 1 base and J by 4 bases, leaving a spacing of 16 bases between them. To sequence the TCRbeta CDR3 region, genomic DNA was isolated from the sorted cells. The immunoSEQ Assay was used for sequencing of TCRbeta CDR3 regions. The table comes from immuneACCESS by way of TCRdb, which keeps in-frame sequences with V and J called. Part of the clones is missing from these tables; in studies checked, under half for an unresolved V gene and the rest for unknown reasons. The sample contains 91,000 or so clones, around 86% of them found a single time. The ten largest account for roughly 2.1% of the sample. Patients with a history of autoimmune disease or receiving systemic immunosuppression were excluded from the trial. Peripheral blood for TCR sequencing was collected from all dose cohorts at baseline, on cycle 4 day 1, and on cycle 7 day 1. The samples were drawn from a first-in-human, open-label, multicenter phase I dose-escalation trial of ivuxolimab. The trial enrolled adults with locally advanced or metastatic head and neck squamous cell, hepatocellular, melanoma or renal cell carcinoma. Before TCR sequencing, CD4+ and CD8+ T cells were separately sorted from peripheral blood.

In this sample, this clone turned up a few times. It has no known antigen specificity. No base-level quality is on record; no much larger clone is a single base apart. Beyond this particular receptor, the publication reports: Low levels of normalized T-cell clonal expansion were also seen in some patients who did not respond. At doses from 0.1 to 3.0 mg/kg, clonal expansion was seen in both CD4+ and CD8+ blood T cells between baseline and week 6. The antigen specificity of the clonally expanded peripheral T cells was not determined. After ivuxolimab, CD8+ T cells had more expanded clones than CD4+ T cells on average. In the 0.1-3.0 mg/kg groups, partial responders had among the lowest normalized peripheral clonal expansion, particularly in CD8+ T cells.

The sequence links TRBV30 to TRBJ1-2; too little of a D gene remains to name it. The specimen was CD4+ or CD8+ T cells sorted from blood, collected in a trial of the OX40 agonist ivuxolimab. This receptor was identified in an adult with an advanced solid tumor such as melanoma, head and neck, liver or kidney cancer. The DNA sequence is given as TGTGCCTGGAGTGCCCCTGCTGCGCCCATCTATGGCTACACCTTC. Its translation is CAWSAPAAPIYGYTF.